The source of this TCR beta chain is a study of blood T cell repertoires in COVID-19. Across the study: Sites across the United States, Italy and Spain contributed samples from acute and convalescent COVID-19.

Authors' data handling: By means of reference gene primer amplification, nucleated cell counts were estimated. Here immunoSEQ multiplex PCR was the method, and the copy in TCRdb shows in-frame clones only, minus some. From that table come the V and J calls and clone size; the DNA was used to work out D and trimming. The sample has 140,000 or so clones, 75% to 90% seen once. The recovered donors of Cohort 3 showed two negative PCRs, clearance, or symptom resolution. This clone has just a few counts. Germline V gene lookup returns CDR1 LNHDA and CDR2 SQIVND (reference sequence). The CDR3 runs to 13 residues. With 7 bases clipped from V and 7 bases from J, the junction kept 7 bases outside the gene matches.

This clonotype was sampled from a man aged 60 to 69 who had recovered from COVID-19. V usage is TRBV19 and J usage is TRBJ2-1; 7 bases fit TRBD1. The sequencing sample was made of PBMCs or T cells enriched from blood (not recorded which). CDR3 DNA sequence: TGTGCCAGTACCACGACAGGGTGGAATGAGCAGTTCTTC. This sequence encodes CASTTTGWNEQFF.